This T cell receptor (beta chain) appears in the sequencing data of a study of Graves' ophthalmopathy and Graves' hyperthyroidism. Study summary: Stable hyperthyroidism meant no progression to ophthalmopathy within 18 months of follow-up. Study-wide points: A model built from 13 signatures distinguished ophthalmopathy from stable hyperthyroidism with 87.88% sensitivity and approximately 80% specificity. Appearing in blood as well were most expanded thyroid clonotypes above 0.001 frequency.

Hyperthyroidism patients had new diagnoses, durations under 2 months, and ages of 18 to 65. RNA served as the template for amplifying TCR beta CDR3 regions. Investigators did first-round RT-PCR with HTBI primers, then second-round multiplex PCR. TCRdb called the multiplex PCR reads again in MiXCR, with one record for every CDR3 protein. The sample holds about 1.1 million distinct CDR3 sequences; 35% to 45% are singletons and the top ten take around 10%. This clonotype was counted many times. What it recognizes is unknown. The sample consisted of peripheral blood or thyroid tissue (not recorded which). The sequence was obtained from an adult man with Graves' hyperthyroidism.

CDR3 region: CASSLGLVQQYF. CDR3 DNA sequence: TGTGCCAGCAGCTTAGGGCTAGTTCAGCAGTACTTC. The chain has TRBV7-2 and TRBJ2-7; unclear D gene. This CDR3 region has 12 residues. CDR1 SGHTA and CDR2 FQGNSA come from the germline V gene. Trimming shortened V by 1 base and J by 8 bases, and 9 bases separated the two germline ends.